This TCR beta chain was recovered during a study of T-cell reconstitution after alpha-beta-depleted transplantation in children. In germline, CDR1 is MNHEY, CDR2 SVGAGI. The CDR3 is 15 residues long. Trimming removed 2 bases from V and 2 bases from J, with 11 bases in between. TCRbeta library preparation incorporated unique molecular identifiers. TCRdb called the PCR reads again in MiXCR, with one record for every CDR3 protein. The data hold 350,000 to 500,000 distinct CDR3 sequences, with 43% observed a single time. This TCR derives from a girl aged 2 to 10 with aplastic anemia, due to receive a stem cell transplant. Sequences were derived from PBMCs, sampled before TCRalphabeta/CD19-depleted stem cell transplant. This chain links TRBV6-5 with TRBJ2-3; TRBD2 might be the D (6 bases). The CDR3 protein is CASSYGGGPTDTQYF. CDR3 nucleotides: TGTGCCAGCAGTTACGGGGGAGGCCCCACAGATACGCAGTATTTT.